This T cell receptor beta chain appears in the sequencing data of a study of cytomegalovirus exposure and HLA in healthy donors. Study-wide results and caveats: Associated with cytomegalovirus, according to the listing, were fewer than 200 TCR beta chains.

With regard to this clone: No antigen is known for it.

PCR amplification relied on 60 Vbeta primers (plus 13 Jbeta primers). Using immunoSEQ multiplex PCR, the repertoire was profiled, and TCRdb retains in-frame clones only, with some absent. This sample's table has 130,000 to 150,000 clones. CDR1 MNHNY and CDR2 SVGAGI come from the germline V gene (reference sequence). The trim removed 9 bases at V and 3 bases at J, leaving 5 bases unmatched. The CDR3 has 12 amino acids. Material: PBMCs. The chain joins TRBV6-6 to TRBJ2-7; TRBD1 matches 7 bases. This receptor was identified in a man in his forties in good health and CMV-seronegative. The CDR3 bases are TGTGCCAGTAGACAGGGTAGCTACGAGCAGTACTTC. It is translated as CASRQGSYEQYF.